The present TCR beta chain was sequenced within a study of shared clonotypes between healthy human individuals. Trimming shortened V by 4 bases and J by 2 bases, and 9 bases separated the two germline ends. Looked up from germline, CDR1 is SGHRS and CDR2 is YFSETQ. This CDR3 region has 13 residues. The deep-level immunoSEQ assay was used. As processed by the authors: Junction-only sequences without quality scores came from ImmunoSEQ, so filtering differed. Profiling relied on immunoSEQ multiplex PCR, and the TCRdb table lists in-frame clones only, not all of them. The D gene and trimming were derived from the DNA, and the V and J assignments and clone size from that table. Of approximately 980,000 clones in the sample, 60% to 85% were seen once. Study results and limitations: Investigators collected only blood, and repertoires in tissues likely differ.

This clone was observed a handful of times. Its specificity is unknown. Sample: memory CD4+ T cells sorted from blood. The subset here: CD45RA-negative fraction. The sequence came from a man aged 18 to 35 in good health. The rearrangement uses TRBV5-1 and TRBJ2-5; tentative D call: TRBD2 (5 bases). CDR3 protein: CASSPRDQETQYF. CDR3 bases: TGCGCCAGCAGCCCCCGGGATCAAGAGACCCAGTACTTC.